This is a list of T cell receptor beta chains from one sample in a study of T-cell memory formation after mild COVID-19. TCRdb reprocessed the 5' RACE reads via MiXCR and lists one record per CDR3 protein. The table records approximately 190,000 distinct CDR3 sequences, 18% of them present only once. The material sequenced was PBMCs or a T cell subset sorted from them (not recorded which). The receptor source for this set is an adult woman who had mild COVID-19 (a few samples of this study predate the infection). Cell type and time point are not known. CDR3s include the opening cysteine and the closing phenylalanine or tryptophan. The order of the fields is clone size, V gene, J gene, D gene, CDR3 DNA, CDR3 protein. A D gene is named only where the DNA matches it firmly. The size field is filled for only some rows; it gives once, few, many or a size class.

>-|TRBV6-1|TRBJ1-5|-
TGTGCCAGCAGTGAACGGAGGCAGGGCACTGGACAGCCCCAGCATTTT
CASSERRQGTGQPQHF
>-|TRBV4-1|TRBJ1-1|TRBD1
TGCGCCAGCAGCCAAGCCCAGGGGGGCACTGAAGCTTTCTTT
CASSQAQGGTEAFF
>-|TRBV2|TRBJ2-1|-
TGTGCCAGCACTAGGGGCAATGAGCAGTTCTTC
CASTRGNEQFF
>many|TRBV5-1|TRBJ2-7|TRBD1
TGCGCCAGCAGCTTGGAGGCAGGGGGCTACGAGCAGTACTTC
CASSLEAGGYEQYF
>-|TRBV18|TRBJ2-7|-
TGTGCCAGCTCACCAAGCTATTTGGACGAGCAGTACTTC
CASSPSYLDEQYF
>-|TRBV15|TRBJ2-7|-
TGTGCCACCAGCAGAGAGGGTGGACTATACGAGCAGTACTTC
CATSREGGLYEQYF
>many|TRBV7-8|TRBJ1-3|-
TGTGCCAGCAGCCGGGGAAACACCATATATTTT
CASSRGNTIYF
>few|TRBV20-1|TRBJ1-2|-
TGCAGTGCTAGTGGAGGGCAGTCAGGTTATGGCTACACCTTC
CSASGGQSGYGYTF
>few|TRBV5-1|TRBJ1-5|TRBD1
TGCGCCAGCAGCCCCGGGACAGGGGTCAATCAGCCCCAGCATTTT
CASSPGTGVNQPQHF
>few|TRBV7-9|TRBJ2-7|-
TGTGCCAGCAGCTTATCTTGGGGGGCGCCCAGCTCCTACGAGCAGTACTTC
CASSLSWGAPSSYEQYF
>many|TRBV14|TRBJ2-7|-
TGTGCCAGCAGCCAAGTGGGGGAGCAGTACTTC
CASSQVGEQYF
>few|TRBV20-1|TRBJ2-5|TRBD1
TGCAGTGCTTGGGACAGGGGAGAGACCCAGTACTTC
CSAWDRGETQYF
>many|TRBV20-1|TRBJ2-7|TRBD1
TGCAGTGCCCCACCGGGACAGGGGAAAAGGGCCCACTACGAGCAGTACTTC
CSAPPGQGKRAHYEQYF
>-|TRBV12-3/TRBV12-4|TRBJ2-2|-
TGTGCCAGCCAGTCCTGGGCGAACACCGGGGAGCTGTTTTTT
CASQSWANTGELFF
>-|TRBV20-1|TRBJ1-5|TRBD1
TGCAGTGCCGTACGACAGGGGCCGGGACAGCCCCAGCATTTT
CSAVRQGPGQPQHF
>few|TRBV12-3/TRBV12-4|TRBJ2-3|-
TGTGCCAGCAGTTTGGGGCAGAGAATCACAGATACGCAGTATTTT
CASSLGQRITDTQYF
>-|TRBV12-3/TRBV12-4|TRBJ1-1|-
TGTGCCAGCAGTTGGTGGTCAATGAACACTGAAGCTTTCTTT
CASSWWSMNTEAFF
>-|TRBV10-3|TRBJ2-1|TRBD1
TGTGCCATCAGTGAGGGACAGGGTTACTACAATGAGCAGTTCTTC
CAISEGQGYYNEQFF
>many|TRBV9|TRBJ1-3|-
TGTGCCAGCAGCGCGGGGGTCTCTGGAAACACCATATATTTT
CASSAGVSGNTIYF
>few|TRBV5-1|TRBJ2-3|-
TGCGCCAGCAGCCCGATAGTGGCAGATACGCAGTATTTT
CASSPIVADTQYF